Sequencing of this T cell receptor (beta chain) was carried out in a study of blood T cells in healthy people across ages (dated by TCRdb to about 2015). Study-level background: In model experiments, roughly one uniquely barcoded TCR beta cDNA molecule per two T cells was captured by template switching. The study measured age-related changes in TCR beta repertoire diversity using deep sequencing normalized with unique cDNA molecular identifiers. Four age groups were formed from the donors: young (average around 15 years), middle-aged (approximately 41), aged (approximately 60) and long-lived (roughly 88). Two additional independent replicas of 1 million unique cDNA reads from the same blood draw were analyzed for two donors (one aged 18 to 29 and one aged 80 or older). Broad study findings and their caveats: Observed TCR beta diversity per million T cells fell roughly linearly with age, and a significant reduction was already apparent by age around 40. Estimates of total diversity based on one million sequenced T cells were considered lower bounds and underestimates. Since profiling was done on bulk unsorted PBMCs, naive and antigen-experienced compartments could not be conclusively compared. The percentage of naive T cells measured by flow cytometry correlated strongly with observed TCR beta diversity. Because the CMV infection status of the donors was unknown, age-related changes in expanded clonotypes may potentially have been confounded. Compared with the aged group, the long-lived group had more naive CD4+ T cells, fewer expanded clones and increased TCR diversity, suggesting age selection.

Donors were 30 to 45 systemically healthy Caucasian individuals from Russia aged roughly 6 to 90 years. Each donor gave about 9.2 milliliters of peripheral blood, drawn into EDTA-treated Vacutainer tubes. Ficoll-Paque density-gradient centrifugation was used to isolate PBMCs, with at least 6 million obtained per sample. Total RNA was extracted from PBMCs with Trizol reagent, with at least 6 micrograms obtained per sample. For every donor, an aliquot of PBMCs went through flow cytometry to measure the percentages of naive CD45RAhigh/CD27high T cells. Regarding this clonotype: The specificity of this receptor is unknown. Base quality data are lacking; no much larger clone is found one base away.

Here V drops 2 bases and J drops 8 bases, and the junction holds 7 bases not matched to any gene. Taken from the germline V gene (reference sequence), the CDR1 and CDR2 loops are MNHEY and SMNVEV. Reading from cysteine to phenylalanine, the CDR3 counts 14 amino acids. CDR3 DNA is the only sequence kept; it has 42 bases, read in frame from the first base. Preparation of the library involved 5' RACE. TCRdb shows the sequencer as Illumina HiSeq 2500. A second PCR of about 7 to 12 cycles was run with a J-beta primer mix and a sample-barcoded 5' primer. A unique molecular identifier was introduced onto each TCR beta cDNA molecule by a template-switch 5' adaptor carrying 12 random nucleotides. Each sample yielded at least 2.5 million CDR3-containing paired-end reads. First-strand cDNA was synthesized from all RNA with the Mint cDNA synthesis kit, primed by a TRBC-specific oligonucleotide. All cDNA was treated with uracil-DNA glycosylase and then went through a first 18-cycle PCR with the universal primers M1SS and BC2_uni_R. The source study handled its data this way. For normalization, 1 million high-quality reads, each with a distinct molecular identifier, were randomly selected from each sample. Reads sharing molecular identifiers were discarded rather than binned into consensus sequences. MiTCR, set to a Q25 quality threshold and the strictest error-elimination algorithm, was used for CDR3 identification, clonotype clustering and error correction. A nonparametric unseen species model with Euler transformation was used to estimate a lower bound on total TCR beta diversity. TCRdb handled the public reads itself, with Q25 trimming in fastp and clone calling in MiXCR, and kept productive beta chains. Each CDR3 protein gets just one entry, which takes the most common genes and DNA from the rows behind it. These V and J calls originate from TCRdb's pipeline instead of the authors' own analysis. The sample table shows 800,000 or so distinct CDR3 sequences, and approximately 25% are seen once. Of the sample, under 4.5% is held by the ten largest clones.

This sample also appeared in a second study, on T cells of mothers and their children. The second paper further reports: The donors were nine systemically healthy Caucasian individuals, made up of three mothers and their six children. cDNA synthesis used all of the extracted RNA, with around 1.6 ug of RNA in each 15 ul reaction. In the second PCR, the M1S primer introduced both the sample barcodes and 2-4 random nucleotides. Over 9.5 million TCR beta CDR3 reads were obtained for each mother, and some 3 million reads were obtained for each child. Thymic selection shapes the output of TCR recombination in a similar way in related and unrelated pairs, and inherited differences have a minor effect. Normalized repertoire overlap was always slightly but never significantly higher in related than unrelated mother-child pairs. With a sensitivity of about 100 clones per million clonotypes, no persistent microchimeric T cell clones were detected. In the study, deep NGS was used to compare the TCR beta repertoires of mothers and children, and features distinguishing related mother-child pairs from unrelated individuals were sought. The mean age was roughly 40 +/- 4 years for the mothers and about 12 +/- 4 years for the children. After adapter ligation was performed with NEBNext reagents, the libraries were sequenced on an Illumina HiSeq 2000 with 100+100 nt paired-end reads. To prevent cross-contamination, the mother and child libraries were prepared a month apart and were sequenced in separate runs. Between roughly 450,000 and 2,000,000 distinct TCR beta clonotypes were identified per donor. Naive TCR beta clonotypes were estimated from low-frequency clonotypes matched to each donor's FACS-determined naive share, without sorting.

Rearrangement joined TRBV27 to TRBJ2-3, with 7 central nucleotides matching TRBD1. This TCR was recovered from a boy younger than 18 in good health. Sequences were obtained from blood. CDR3 region: CASSLTPTGATQYF. The DNA reads as follows: TGTGCCAGCAGTTTAACACCCACAGGGGCTACGCAGTATTTT.